The rows below give T cell receptor beta chains drawn from one sample of a study of T cell clones after liver transplantation. The repertoire was sequenced with immunoSEQ multiplex PCR; TCRdb's copy has only in-frame clones and lacks some. The table has just over 80,000 clones, around four fifths seen once; the top ten hold 0.45% to 0.6%. Sequencing used CD4+ T cells from blood, obtained 45 to 46 months after liver transplant. The source of these receptors is a human patient who received a liver transplant. The graft donor may be the source of some T cells. Each CDR3 is given with its conserved first and last residue. The order of the fields is D gene, V gene, J gene, clone size, CDR3 DNA, CDR3 protein. The D gene is left open where the match is weak. Expanded clones get a size class; other rows say once, few or many, or leave the size out.

NA	TRBV7-2	TRBJ1-5	NA	TGTGCCAGCAGCTTAACCCAGAACCAGCCCCAGCATTTT	CASSLTQNQPQHF
NA	TRBV7-2	TRBJ2-3	NA	TGTGCCAGCAGCACTAGGCGGAGCGGGACAGATACGCAGTATTTT	CASSTRRSGTDTQYF
TRBD1	TRBV5-1	TRBJ1-5	NA	TGCGCCAGCAGTCCCGGGACAGGATCCCCTGGCAATCAGCCCCAGCATTTT	CASSPGTGSPGNQPQHF
NA	TRBV7-2	TRBJ2-1	NA	TGTGCCAGCAGCTTAATGCTCCAGGACAATGAGCAGTTCTTC	CASSLMLQDNEQFF
TRBD1	TRBV14	TRBJ2-7	NA	TGTGCCAGCAGCCGGGACAGGGACGAGCAGTACTTC	CASSRDRDEQYF
NA	TRBV7-3	TRBJ2-5	NA	TGTGCCAGCAGCTTAGAAGGTTTGGAGACCCAGTACTTC	CASSLEGLETQYF
NA	TRBV6-5	TRBJ2-2	once	TGTGCCAGCAGATCCTTAGGGGGCACCGGGGAGCTGTTTTTT	CASRSLGGTGELFF
NA	TRBV4-1	TRBJ2-7	NA	TGCGCCAGCAGCCAAACCCTTTTGCCTTACGAGCAGTACTTC	CASSQTLLPYEQYF
NA	TRBV4-3	TRBJ1-2	many	TGCGCCAGCAGCCAAGATCGGGGACACAACTATGGCTACACCTTC	CASSQDRGHNYGYTF
NA	TRBV7-3	TRBJ2-5	NA	TGTGCCAGCAGCTCCGATAGGGGGGAGACCCAGTACTTC	CASSSDRGETQYF
TRBD1	TRBV18	TRBJ1-4	NA	TGTGCCAGCTCACTGAACGGACAGGGTGCAACTAATGAAAAACTGTTTTTT	CASSLNGQGATNEKLFF
NA	TRBV19	TRBJ2-7	NA	TGTGCCAGTAGTATAGGCGTCACCTCCTACGAGCAGTACTTC	CASSIGVTSYEQYF
NA	TRBV5-6	TRBJ1-1	NA	TGTGCCAGCAACTCCGACGGGGGGCGCACTGAAGCTTTCTTT	CASNSDGGRTEAFF
TRBD1	TRBV18	TRBJ2-3	NA	TGTGCCAGCTCTCACAGACAGGGTGTCACAGATACGCAGTATTTT	CASSHRQGVTDTQYF
TRBD1	TRBV5-4	TRBJ2-3	NA	TGTGCCAGCAGCTTTGACAGGGCGGGTAGCACAGATACGCAGTATTTT	CASSFDRAGSTDTQYF
TRBD2	TRBV30	TRBJ2-3	NA	TGTGCCTGGAGTCTTGCGGTGGGGGGGGATACGCAGTATTTT	CAWSLAVGGDTQYF
NA	TRBV18	TRBJ2-1	NA	TGTGCCAGCTCACAAGGCGGCTCCTCAAATGAGCAGTTCTTC	CASSQGGSSNEQFF
NA	TRBV19	TRBJ1-1	NA	TGTGCCAGTAGTCTTGGTGCGGGCCGCTCGAACACTGAAGCTTTCTTT	CASSLGAGRSNTEAFF
TRBD1	TRBV14	TRBJ2-1	NA	TGTGCCAGCCACGGGACAGGGCCTTACAATGAGCAGTTCTTC	CASHGTGPYNEQFF
NA	TRBV5-1	TRBJ2-7	NA	TGCGCCAGCAGCTTAGGTATGGGCGATTTGGACGAGCAGTACTTC	CASSLGMGDLDEQYF